This TCR beta chain derives from a study of CXCR3-negative and CXCR3-positive naive CD8 T cells. On the study more broadly: Sequencing gave about 140 million TRB reads overall, about 1.5 +/- 0.3 million per library.

The study sorted every CD8+ T cell subset in triplicate at approximately 300,000 cells each. Whole-study findings and limits: CXCR3-negative naive cells had less hydrophobic TRB CDR3s than did CXCR3-positive naive cells. TRBV-TRBJ usage matched between naive CXCR3-negative and CXCR3-positive cells but not between memory cells.

CDR1 and CDR2 (germline): SQVTM, ANQGSEA. The CDR3 spans 13 residues. A note on this clonotype: Its antigen is not known.

The method, 5' RACE with UMI labels, was used to prepare the TRB cDNA libraries. TCRdb reprocessed the 5' RACE reads; each CDR3 protein has one entry and no DNA is given. This listing includes roughly 100,000 distinct CDR3 sequences. The specimen sequenced was naive CXCR3+ CD8+ T cells from blood. Subset specified: CD45RO-CCR7+CD27+CD95- naive CD8+ T cells expressing CXCR3 (TNR3+). This TCR was recovered from a human donor in good health. Some clones in this sample may be carry-over from other donors' samples. The chain joins TRBV29-1 to TRBJ2-2. The CDR3 loop reads CSVDLLGSGELFF.